The 29 T cell receptor beta chains given below trace back to one sample, sequenced in a study of blood T cell repertoires in COVID-19. The assay was immunoSEQ multiplex PCR, and TCRdb's table has in-frame clones only and misses some. The sample has about 68,000 clones; more than 70% are singletons. The sequenced sample was peripheral blood. These receptors all come from a man between 45 and 60 years old with active COVID-19.

In DNA form, the CDR3 reads TGTGCCATCAGTGAGACGGAAGACAGGGCCGGGGAGCTGTTTTTT. It encodes CAISETEDRAGELFF. The chain couples TRBV10-3 to TRBJ2-2; 7 nucleotides line up with TRBD1. Germline CDR1 ENHRY, CDR2 SYGVKD. The CDR3 runs 15 residues. V was clipped by 2 bases and J by 6 bases; unmatched bases: 6.

The chain has TRBV30 and TRBJ2-7; 8 positions agree with TRBD2. The V gene end was trimmed by 5 bases and the J gene end by 3 bases; junction bases not matched to a gene: 3. The CDR3 spans 12 residues. In germline, CDR1 is GTSNPN, CDR2 SVGIG (reference sequence). CDR3 bases: TGTGCCTGGGGTACTAGCGGCTACGAGCAGTACTTC. Amino acids: CAWGTSGYEQYF. The full variable domain, its missing parts supplied by reference TRBV30 and TRBJ2-7, is SQTIHQWPATLVQPVGSPLSLECTVEGTSNPNLYWYRQAAGRGLQLLFYSVGIGQISSEVPQNLSASRPQDRQFILSSKKLLLSDSGFYLCAWGTSGYEQYFGPGTRLTVT.

The gene calls are TRBV12-3 or TRBV12-4 and TRBJ2-5, with D possibly being TRBD2 (6 bases). The CDR3 runs 12 residues. V lost 6 bases and J lost 7, with 12 bases in between. The CDR3 protein is CASSFDGGTQYF. In DNA form, the CDR3 reads TGTGCCAGCAGCTTTGACGGGGGGACCCAGTACTTC.

This chain's CDR3 is CASRGRRGLESSYNEQFF. DNA of the CDR3: TGTGCCAGCAGAGGGCGCAGGGGGCTCGAGAGCTCCTACAATGAGCAGTTCTTC. The chain employs TRBV11-2 and TRBJ2-1; 8 nucleotides agree with TRBD1. The V gene's germline CDR1 is SGHAT and CDR2 FQNNGV. The CDR3 runs to 18 residues. V shed 6 bases and J 0 bases; nucleotides not matched to a gene: 13.

As DNA, the CDR3 is TGTGCCAGCATGGAGCGGACAGGATTCTCTGGGGCCAACGTCCTGACTTTC. It is translated as CASMERTGFSGANVLTF. The rearrangement links TRBV2 to TRBJ2-6; the match to TRBD1 covers 7 bases. Trimming cost V 7 bases and J 0 bases; bases outside gene matches: 9. The CDR3 extends over 17 amino acids. Germline-derived CDR1 and CDR2 are SNHLY and FYNNEI.

This chain links TRBV12-5 with TRBJ2-2, with 12 bases fitting TRBD2. Per germline, CDR1 LGHNT and CDR2 FRNRAP. This CDR3 has 18 residues. J lost 1 base, V lost 6 bases, and 9 bases had no gene match. The CDR3 region is CASGFAGLAGLNTGELFF. CDR3 sequence (DNA): TGTGCTAGTGGGTTCGCCGGACTAGCGGGACTGAACACCGGGGAGCTGTTTTTT.

A note on this clone: A read error may account for a junction end that differs from germline. V gene TRBV2 combines with J gene TRBJ2-2, with 10 bases identical to TRBD1. The CDR3 has 16 residues. CDR1 is SNHLY, CDR2 FYNNEI, per germline. The CDR3 region is CASSQAGTGVTGELFF. The DNA of the CDR3 is TGTGCCAGCAGTCAAGCCGGGACAGGGGTTACCGGGGAGCTGTTTTTT.

The rearrangement joins TRBV30 to TRBJ2-5; a weak D match, TRBD2 (5 bases). Germline values: CDR1 GTSNPN, CDR2 SVGIG (reference sequence). There are 11 residues in the CDR3. V gave up 5 bases and J gave up 2 bases, with 6 bases separating them. The chain's CDR3 is CAWGRQETQYF. The CDR3 DNA is TGTGCCTGGGGGAGACAAGAGACCCAGTACTTC.

The V gene is TRBV19, the J gene TRBJ2-2; no firm D call. CDR1 and CDR2 (germline): LNHDA, SQIVND (reference sequence). This CDR3 comprises 15 residues. The V and J ends lost 4 bases and 3 bases respectively, with 12 bases between them. The CDR3 sequence is CASSTSQKYTGELFF. In DNA, the CDR3 is TGTGCCAGTAGTACGTCACAGAAGTACACCGGGGAGCTGTTTTTT. Using reference TRBV19 and TRBJ2-2 for the parts outside the CDR3, the full variable domain is DGGITQSPKYLFRKEGQNVTLSCEQNLNHDAMYWYRQDPGQGLRLIYYSQIVNDFQKGDIAEGYSVSREKKESFPLTVTSAQKNPTAFYLCASSTSQKYTGELFFGEGSRLTVL.

V is TRBV4-3 and J is TRBJ1-4, with a possible D match to TRBD1 (5 bases). Germline V gives CDR1 LGHNA, CDR2 YSLEER. This CDR3 is built from 15 residues. The V and J ends lost 2 bases and 7 bases respectively, with 14 bases between them. This CDR3 is CASSQNRFTGEKLFF. The CDR3 nucleotides are TGCGCCAGCAGCCAAAACAGGTTTACCGGTGAAAAACTGTTTTTT.

This clone has just one count. The chain combines TRBV12-3 or TRBV12-4 with TRBJ1-2; D might be TRBD1 (6 bases). V was shortened by 4 bases and J by 8 bases, with 14 bases between the two germline ends. The CDR3 contains 13 residues. The CDR3 reads CASSSQGLWGYTF. The DNA for the CDR3 is TGTGCCAGCAGTTCCCAGGGGTTGTGGGGCTACACCTTC.

The chain carries TRBV14 and TRBJ2-3, with D tentatively TRBD2 (6 bases). Trimming cost V 4 bases and J 1 base, with 15 bases left between them. The CDR3 spans 16 residues. CDR1 SGHDN and CDR2 FVKESK come from the germline V gene. The CDR3 sequence: CASSPLGGRGTDTQYF. CDR3 sequence (DNA): TGTGCCAGCAGCCCCCTGGGAGGTAGGGGCACAGATACGCAGTATTTT.

This rearrangement joins TRBV6-2 or TRBV6-3 to TRBJ1-3; D not resolved. The CDR3 totals 12 residues. From germline, CDR1 is MNHEY and CDR2 SVGEGT. V lost 3 bases, J lost 2 bases, and 2 bases lay in between. CDR3 amino acids: CASSYTGNTIYF. CDR3 in DNA: TGTGCCAGCAGTTATACTGGAAACACCATATATTTT.

This clone came up once. This sequence joins TRBV3-1 (or the pseudogene TRBV3-2) and TRBJ2-1; D is ambiguous. The CDR3 covers 14 residues. CDR1 LGHDT and CDR2 YNNKEL come from the germline V gene (reference sequence). With 10 bases removed from V and 5 bases from J, the gap between germline ends came to 18 bases. The CDR3 spells CATSRSASNNEQFF. CDR3 in DNA: TGTGCCACCTCTAGGAGCGCGTCTAACAATGAGCAGTTCTTC.

The genes are TRBV29-1 and TRBJ2-2, with D perhaps TRBD2 (6 bases). The V and J ends lost 3 bases and 2 bases respectively, with 13 bases between them. The CDR3 sequence is 15 residues long. Germline V CDR1 and CDR2: SQVTM, ANQGSEA. CDR3 residues: CSVDVGRSNTGELFF. The CDR3 nucleotides read TGCAGCGTTGACGTCGGGAGAAGTAACACCGGGGAGCTGTTTTTT.

This chain joins TRBV9 and TRBJ1-2; TRBD1 might be the D (5 bases). V was clipped by 1 base and J by 4 bases, with 8 bases between them. The CDR3 covers 13 residues. Germline V CDR1 and CDR2: SGDLS, YYNGEE. The CDR3 loop is CASSVRGTYGYTF. For the CDR3, the DNA is TGTGCCAGCAGCGTAAGGGGTACCTATGGCTACACCTTC.

The J gene is TRBJ2-2, the V gene TRBV11-3; weak D call: TRBD1 (5 bases). The CDR3 totals 13 residues. Germline V gene lookup returns CDR1 SGHNT and CDR2 YENEEA. V lost 11 bases and J 6 bases, leaving 16 bases between the germline ends. The CDR3 loop is CARTSSRAGELFF. CDR3 bases: TGTGCCCGGACATCTTCCAGGGCCGGGGAGCTGTTTTTT.

V usage is TRBV5-4 and J usage is TRBJ2-3; 9 bases align to TRBD2. The germline CDR1 and CDR2 sequences are SGHNT and YYREEE (reference sequence). V shed 4 bases and J 4 bases; nucleotides not matched to a gene: 13. CDR3 length equals 17 residues. This CDR3 is CASSGRRAGGFSDTQYF. The CDR3 DNA reads as TGTGCCAGCAGCGGGCGAAGAGCGGGGGGTTTTTCAGATACGCAGTATTTT. The variable domain in full, completed from reference TRBV5-4 and TRBJ2-3, reads ETGVTQSPTHLIKTRGQQVTLRCSSQSGHNTVSWYQQALGQGPQFIFQYYREEENGRGNFPPRFSGLQFPNYSSELNVNALELDDSALYLCASSGRRAGGFSDTQYFGPGTRLTVL.

This clone was counted only a few times. The chain employs TRBV7-8 and TRBJ1-5; D call uncertain. CDR1 is SGHVS, CDR2 FQNEAQ, per germline. The CDR3 has 14 residues. Trimming shortened V by 5 bases and J by 3 bases, and 11 bases separated the two germline ends. This CDR3 is CASSTRWNNQPQHF. The CDR3 DNA follows: TGTGCCAGCAGCACTAGGTGGAACAATCAGCCCCAGCATTTT.

This clone was detected only a few times. The genes are TRBV5-6 and TRBJ1-6; 7 bases are shared with TRBD1. Trimming cost V 8 bases and J 0 bases; bases outside gene matches: 11. The germline gives CDR1 SGHDT, CDR2 YYEEEE. CDR3 size: 17 residues. The CDR3 bases are TGTGCCAGGGGTAGGGGACAGCGAACCTCCTATAATTCACCCCTCCACTTT. It is translated as CARGRGQRTSYNSPLHF. Looking up the rest from reference TRBV5-6 and TRBJ1-6 gives the full variable domain: DAGVTQSPTHLIKTRGQQVTLRCSPKSGHDTVSWYQQALGQGPQFIFQYYEEEERQRGNFPDRFSGHQFPNYSSELNVNALLLGDSALYLCARGRGQRTSYNSPLHFGNGTRLTVT.

The chain recombines TRBV12-5 with TRBJ2-7, with D perhaps matching TRBD2 (5 bases). Germline V gene lookup returns CDR1 LGHNT and CDR2 FRNRAP. This CDR3 contains 14 residues. Trimming removed 5 bases at V and 1 base at J, with 12 bases between. The CDR3 sequence is CASGRGPSSYEQYF. The CDR3 coding sequence is TGTGCTAGTGGTCGCGGGCCAAGTTCCTACGAGCAGTACTTC.

The V call is TRBV6-2 or TRBV6-3, the J call TRBJ2-7; D might be TRBD1 (6 bases). V was clipped by 5 bases and J by 3 bases, with 11 bases between them. The length of the CDR3 is 13 residues. Germline V lookup: CDR1 MNHEY, CDR2 SVGEGT. CDR3 loop: CASSTRDNYEQYF. The CDR3 region has the DNA TGTGCCAGCAGTACCCGGGACAACTACGAGCAGTACTTC.

This clone was detected only a few times. This chain links TRBV4-2 with TRBJ2-7, with TRBD1 identical over 8 bases. Germline assignment: CDR1 LGHNA and CDR2 YNFKEQ. The CDR3 runs 13 residues. V lost 6 bases and J lost 4; bases outside the gene matches: 5. The CDR3 bases are TGTGCCAGCAGGCCAACAGGGGGGTACGAGCAGTACTTC. This codes for CASRPTGGYEQYF.

This chain links TRBV20-1 with TRBJ2-3, with TRBD2 identical over 11 bases. Germline V CDR1 and CDR2: DFQATT, SNEGSKA (reference sequence). The CDR3 spans 16 residues. The V gene end was trimmed by 3 bases and the J gene end by 1 base; junction bases not matched to a gene: 6. This CDR3 is CSASWGSGRGTDTQYF. In DNA form, the CDR3 reads TGCAGTGCTAGTTGGGGTAGCGGGAGGGGCACAGATACGCAGTATTTT.

The chain links TRBV19 to TRBJ2-3; TRBD2 matches 9 bases. Germline V gene data show CDR1 as LNHDA and CDR2 as SQIVND (reference sequence). The CDR3 is made up of 14 amino acids. V lost 9 bases and J lost 7; bases outside the gene matches: 11. This chain's CDR3 is CASTAAGGLYTQYF. The DNA of the CDR3 is TGTGCCAGCACGGCGGCGGGGGGGCTTTATACGCAGTATTTT.

This clone was observed a handful of times. This chain joins TRBV20-1 and TRBJ1-6; 10 nucleotides align to TRBD1. Per germline, CDR1 DFQATT and CDR2 SNEGSKA (reference sequence). Unmatched junction bases numbered 5, after V lost 3 bases and J lost 6 bases. The CDR3 is 15 amino acids. The CDR3 sequence: CSASWDRGRNSPLHF. DNA of the CDR3: TGCAGTGCTAGTTGGGACAGGGGTCGTAATTCACCCCTCCACTTT.

The V gene is TRBV6-5, the J gene TRBJ2-7; unclear D gene. CDR3 length: 14 residues. From germline, CDR1 is MNHEY and CDR2 SVGAGI. V was cut by 0 bases and J by 2 bases, with 8 bases left in between. The CDR3 region is CASSYSRSTYEQYF. In DNA form, the CDR3 reads TGTGCCAGCAGTTACTCGAGGAGTACCTACGAGCAGTACTTC.

The V call is TRBV5-5, the J call TRBJ2-2; the D is unclear. V was clipped by 4 bases and J by 5 bases, with 6 bases between them. Germline-derived CDR1 and CDR2 are SGHKS and YYEKEE (reference sequence). This CDR3 has 12 residues. The CDR3 region is CASSVSTGELFF. Written as DNA, the CDR3 is TGTGCCAGCAGCGTCAGTACCGGGGAGCTGTTTTTT.

This clone was found once. CDR3 in amino acids: CASSRSGVNTEAFF. In nucleotides, the CDR3 is TGTGCCAGCAGCCGATCGGGTGTGAACACTGAAGCTTTCTTT. The chain is built from TRBV3-1 (or the pseudogene TRBV3-2) and TRBJ1-1; D gene unclear. CDR1 is LGHDT and CDR2 is YNNKEL in the germline V gene (reference sequence). The CDR3 totals 14 residues. The V end was cut by 4 bases, the J end by 0 bases, with 9 bases between.